The 9 T cell receptor beta chains below all came from one sample that was sequenced in a study of T cells in Graves' hyperthyroidism and ophthalmopathy. Amplification targeted TCR beta CDR3 regions from RNA transcripts. The HTBI set primed first-round TCR CDR3 RT-PCR. TCRdb recomputed calls from the multiplex PCR reads with MiXCR, one row per CDR3 protein. This sample has around 420,000 distinct CDR3 sequences, with around 16% found just once. Sample: blood. These receptors all stem from a woman under 30 with Graves' hyperthyroidism.

This clonotype was observed at least ten times. The gene calls are TRBV4-1 and TRBJ1-1; D possibly corresponds to TRBD1 (6 bases). V lost 0 bases to trimming and J lost 0 bases, with 14 bases between them. Germline V lookup: CDR1 MGHRA, CDR2 YSYEKL. This CDR3 is built from 17 residues. CDR3 in DNA: TGCGCCAGCAGCCAAGATACGGACAGCTTCATGAACACTGAAGCTTTCTTT. Translating it yields CASSQDTDSFMNTEAFF.

The gene calls are TRBV28 and TRBJ2-7; no firm D call. Per germline, CDR1 MDHEN and CDR2 SYDVKM. Trimming left V 5 bases short and J 6 bases short, with 11 bases between. CDR3 length equals 12 residues. CDR3 coding DNA: TGTGCCAGCAGTCCCCGACCGACCGAGCAGTACTTC. Protein: CASSPRPTEQYF.

This clonotype was seen more than once but under ten times. The rearrangement links TRBV6-1 to TRBJ2-7, with 13 bases identical to TRBD2. Germline V gene sequence: CDR1 MNHNS, CDR2 SASEGT. This CDR3 region has 16 residues. The V segment lost 7 bases and the J segment 5 bases; nucleotides outside the gene matches: 11. The CDR3 loop reads CASTLRGTSGIDEQYF. The CDR3, as DNA: TGTGCCAGCACTTTACGCGGGACTAGCGGGATTGACGAGCAGTACTTC.

This clonotype has just a few counts. The chain employs TRBV7-9 and TRBJ2-7, with TRBD2 matching 8 bases. The CDR3 length is 15 residues. Germline V CDR1 and CDR2: SEHNR, FQNEAQ (reference sequence). The J segment lost 0 bases and the V segment lost 1 base, leaving 2 bases of the junction unmatched. CDR3 amino acids: CASSLEAGASYEQYF. As DNA, the CDR3 is TGTGCCAGCAGCTTAGAAGCGGGGGCCTCCTACGAGCAGTACTTC.

The chain joins TRBV20-1 to TRBJ2-2; TRBD2 might be the D (5 bases). Germline V lookup: CDR1 DFQATT, CDR2 SNEGSKA (reference sequence). The V gene lost 6 bases and the J gene lost 6 bases, with 8 bases spanning the gap. The length of the CDR3 is 11 residues. The CDR3 protein is CSAGGPGELFF. In DNA, the CDR3 is TGCAGTGCGGGCGGGCCCGGGGAGCTGTTTTTT.

The chain links TRBV28 to TRBJ1-5; no reliable D call. This CDR3 has 16 amino acids. Germline CDR1 MDHEN, CDR2 SYDVKM. V was pared by 3 bases and J by 0 bases, with 12 bases between. The CDR3, as DNA: TGTGCCAGCAGTTTGCATGCCCGATCTAGCAATCAGCCCCAGCATTTT. This sequence encodes CASSLHARSSNQPQHF.

This clonotype was observed at least ten times. The genes are TRBV27 and TRBJ2-5; TRBD1 matches 10 bases. This CDR3 is built from 15 residues. Germline trimming cut 3 bases from V and 5 bases from J; bases unmatched to any gene: 6. Per the germline V gene, CDR1 is MNHEY and CDR2 is SMNVEV (reference sequence). CDR3 bases: TGTGCCAGCAGTTTGGGACAGGGGAGGGAGGAGACCCAGTACTTC. This sequence encodes CASSLGQGREETQYF.

This clonotype was seen ten or more times. The chain combines TRBV7-2 with TRBJ1-5; D is uncertain. This CDR3 is 13 amino acids long. Trimming removed 1 base from V and 8 bases from J, with 9 bases in between. Germline V gives CDR1 SGHTA, CDR2 FQGNSA. The CDR3 here is CASSLVAGKPQHF. The CDR3 coding sequence is TGTGCCAGCAGCTTAGTCGCCGGAAAGCCCCAGCATTTT.

As regards this clonotype: A much bigger clone sits one base away, suggesting this may be a read error. V usage is TRBV18 and J usage is TRBJ1-2; D might be TRBD1 (6 bases). In germline, CDR1 is KGHSH, CDR2 LQKENI. Trimming took 5 bases from V and 4 from J, leaving 14 bases between them. This CDR3 has 14 amino acids. The CDR3 sequence is CASSIGQPSYGYTF. CDR3 in DNA: TGTGCCAGCTCAATCGGACAGCCTAGCTATGGCTACACCTTC.